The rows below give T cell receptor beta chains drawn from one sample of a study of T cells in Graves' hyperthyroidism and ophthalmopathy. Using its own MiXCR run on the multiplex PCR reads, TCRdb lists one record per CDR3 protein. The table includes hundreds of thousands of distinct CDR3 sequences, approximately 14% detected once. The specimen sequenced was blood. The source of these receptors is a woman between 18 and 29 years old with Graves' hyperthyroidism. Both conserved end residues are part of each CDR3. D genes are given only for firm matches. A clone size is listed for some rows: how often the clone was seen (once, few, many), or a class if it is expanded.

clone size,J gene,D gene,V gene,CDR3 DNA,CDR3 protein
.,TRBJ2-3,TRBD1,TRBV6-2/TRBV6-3,TGTGCCAGCAAAGGCCAGGGGGCAGATACGCAGTATTTT,CASKGQGADTQYF
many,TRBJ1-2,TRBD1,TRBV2,TGTGCCAGCAGCGTCGACAGGGGAAGCGGCTACACCTTC,CASSVDRGSGYTF
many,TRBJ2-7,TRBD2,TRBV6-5,TGTGCCAGCAGTTACTCGGCTAGCGGGCCATACGAGCAGTACTTC,CASSYSASGPYEQYF
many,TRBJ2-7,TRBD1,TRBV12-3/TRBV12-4,TGTGCCAGCAGTTTGATCGGACAGGGGAACTACGAGCAGTACTTC,CASSLIGQGNYEQYF
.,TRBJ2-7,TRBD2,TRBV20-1,TGCAGTGCCCTAAACCCCCTACTAGCGGCAAGCTCCTACGAGCAGTACTTC,CSALNPLLAASSYEQYF
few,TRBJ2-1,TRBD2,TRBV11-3,TGTGCCAGCAGCTTTTCCGGGACTAGCGGCTTGGGAGAGCAGTTCTTC,CASSFSGTSGLGEQFF
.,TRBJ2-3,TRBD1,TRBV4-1,TGCGCCAGCAGCCAAGATCGTGACGACAGGGCGGTCCCAGATACGCAGTATTTT,CASSQDRDDRAVPDTQYF
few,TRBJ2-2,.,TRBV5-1,TGCGCCAGCAGCTCGGACCAGGGACCCGGAAGAGGGGAGCTGTTTTTT,CASSSDQGPGRGELFF
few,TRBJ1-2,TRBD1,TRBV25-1,TGTGCCAGCAGCGGGACAGGAGGGGGCTACACCTTC,CASSGTGGGYTF
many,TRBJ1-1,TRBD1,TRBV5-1,TGCGCCAGCAGCCCAACGGGACAGCAGAACACTGAAGCTTTCTTT,CASSPTGQQNTEAFF
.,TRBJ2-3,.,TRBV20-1,TGCAGTGCTAGCTTGAACGGAGCGCAGTATTTT,CSASLNGAQYF
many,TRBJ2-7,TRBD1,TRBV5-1,TGCGCCAGCAGCTTGGCACCGACAGGGGCGAAGACCTACGAGCAGTACTTC,CASSLAPTGAKTYEQYF
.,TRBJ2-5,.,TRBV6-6,TGTGCCAGCAGTTTCTCGACGGCCCGGACGACCCAGTACTTC,CASSFSTARTTQYF
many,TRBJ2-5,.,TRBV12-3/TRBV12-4,TGTGCCAGCAGTTTAGAGAGGCCCCCGGCGACCCAGTACTTC,CASSLERPPATQYF
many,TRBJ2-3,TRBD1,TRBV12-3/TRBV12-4,TGTGCCAGCAGTTTAAGCAGGGGGGATACGCAGTATTTT,CASSLSRGDTQYF
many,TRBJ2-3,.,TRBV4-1,TGCGCCAGCAGGAGGGGGGGGAGCACAGATACGCAGTATTTT,CASRRGGSTDTQYF
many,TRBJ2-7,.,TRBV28,TGTGCCAGCGGGCTCTACGAGCAGTACTTC,CASGLYEQYF
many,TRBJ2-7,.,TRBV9,TGTGCCAGCAGCGTAGAGGGGCGCGGGTATGACGAGCAGTACTTC,CASSVEGRGYDEQYF
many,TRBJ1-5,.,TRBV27,TGTGCCAGCAGCTCAGGGGTGGAAAATCAGCCCCAGCATTTT,CASSSGVENQPQHF